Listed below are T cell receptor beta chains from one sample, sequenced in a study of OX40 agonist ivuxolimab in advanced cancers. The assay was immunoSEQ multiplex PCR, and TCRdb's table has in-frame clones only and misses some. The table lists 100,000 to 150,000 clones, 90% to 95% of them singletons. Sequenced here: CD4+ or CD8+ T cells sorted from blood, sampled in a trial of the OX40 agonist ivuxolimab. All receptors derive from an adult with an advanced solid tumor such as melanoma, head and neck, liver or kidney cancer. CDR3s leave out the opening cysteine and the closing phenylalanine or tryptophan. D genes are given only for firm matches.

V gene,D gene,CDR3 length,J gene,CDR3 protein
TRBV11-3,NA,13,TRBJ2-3,ASSSPGVSTDTQY
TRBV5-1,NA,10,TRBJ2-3,ASSPLEDTQY
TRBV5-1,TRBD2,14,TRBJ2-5,ASSLDGLAGRETQY
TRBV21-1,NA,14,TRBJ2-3,ASSKVPGAVTDTQY
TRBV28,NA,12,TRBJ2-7,ASSPRTPYYEQY
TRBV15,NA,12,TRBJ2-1,ATSRGQEGNEQF
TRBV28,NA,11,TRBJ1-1,ASSLEHNTEAF
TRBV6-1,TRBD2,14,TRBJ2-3,ASSEANGRASDTQY
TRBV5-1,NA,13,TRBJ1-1,ASSFHLDSGTEAF
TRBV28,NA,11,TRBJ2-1,ASSPTPGPSPF
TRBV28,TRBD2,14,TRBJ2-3,ASSLPAGVSIDTQY
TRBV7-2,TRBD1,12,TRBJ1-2,ASRPTGGAYGYT
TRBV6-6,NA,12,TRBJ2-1,ASSFGGQYNEQF